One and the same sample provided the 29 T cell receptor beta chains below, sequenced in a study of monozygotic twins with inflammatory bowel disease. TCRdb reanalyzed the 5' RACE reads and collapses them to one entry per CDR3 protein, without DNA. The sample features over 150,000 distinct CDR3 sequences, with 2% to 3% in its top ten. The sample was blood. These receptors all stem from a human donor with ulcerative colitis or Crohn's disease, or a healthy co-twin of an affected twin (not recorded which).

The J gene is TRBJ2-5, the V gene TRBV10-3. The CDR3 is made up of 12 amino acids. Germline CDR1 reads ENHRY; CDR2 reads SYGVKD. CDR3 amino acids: CAISESVETQYF.

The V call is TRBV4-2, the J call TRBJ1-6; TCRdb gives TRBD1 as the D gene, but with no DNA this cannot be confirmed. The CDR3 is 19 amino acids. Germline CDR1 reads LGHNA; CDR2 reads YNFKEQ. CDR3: CASSQDPLLRQGRNSPLHF.

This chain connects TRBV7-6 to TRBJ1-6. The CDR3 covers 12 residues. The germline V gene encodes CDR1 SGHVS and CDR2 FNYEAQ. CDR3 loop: CASRAVNSPLHF.

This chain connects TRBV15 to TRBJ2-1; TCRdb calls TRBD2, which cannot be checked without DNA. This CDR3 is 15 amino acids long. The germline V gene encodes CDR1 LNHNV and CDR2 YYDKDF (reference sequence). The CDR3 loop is CATSSDSSSYNEQFF.

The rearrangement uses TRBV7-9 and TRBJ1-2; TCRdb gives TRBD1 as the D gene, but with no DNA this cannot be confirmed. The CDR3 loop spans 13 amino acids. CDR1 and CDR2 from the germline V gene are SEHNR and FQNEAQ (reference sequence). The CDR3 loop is CASSPTGESGYTF.

This chain's CDR3 is CASSLRGGGRFGNEQFF. The chain recombines TRBV7-3 with TRBJ2-1; lacking DNA, the TRBD1 call made by TCRdb goes unchecked. Germline CDR1 is SGHTA and CDR2 is FQGTGA. The CDR3 has 17 residues.

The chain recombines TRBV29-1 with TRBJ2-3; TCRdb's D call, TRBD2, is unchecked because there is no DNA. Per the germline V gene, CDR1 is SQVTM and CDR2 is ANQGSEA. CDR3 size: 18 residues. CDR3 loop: CSVDFAVGAGGLTDTQYF.

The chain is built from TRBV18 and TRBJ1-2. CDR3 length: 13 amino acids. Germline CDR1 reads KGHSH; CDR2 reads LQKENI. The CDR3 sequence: CASSPAERYGYTF.

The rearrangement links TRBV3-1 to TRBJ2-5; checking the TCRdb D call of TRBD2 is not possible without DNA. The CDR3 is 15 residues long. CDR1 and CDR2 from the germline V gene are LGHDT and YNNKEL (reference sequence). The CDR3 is CASSQLPGTGETQYF.

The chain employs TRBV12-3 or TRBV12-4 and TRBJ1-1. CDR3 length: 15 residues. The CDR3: CASRTGNSRMAEAFF.

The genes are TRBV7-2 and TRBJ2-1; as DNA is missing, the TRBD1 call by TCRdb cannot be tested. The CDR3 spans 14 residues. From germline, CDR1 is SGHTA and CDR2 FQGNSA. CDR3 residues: CASSQGGWMDEQFF. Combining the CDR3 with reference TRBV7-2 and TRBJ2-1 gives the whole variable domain GAGVSQSPSNKVTEKGKDVELRCDPISGHTALYWYRQSLGQGLEFLIYFQGNSAPDKSGLPSDRFSAERTGGSVSTLTIQRTQQEDSAVYLCASSQGGWMDEQFFGPGTRLTVL.

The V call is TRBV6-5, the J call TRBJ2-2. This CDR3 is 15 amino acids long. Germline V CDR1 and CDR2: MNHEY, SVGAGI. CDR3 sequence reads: CASSYAPLYTGELFF.

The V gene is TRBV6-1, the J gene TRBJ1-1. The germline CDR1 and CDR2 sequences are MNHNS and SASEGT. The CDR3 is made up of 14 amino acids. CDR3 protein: CASSRAVRDTEAFF.

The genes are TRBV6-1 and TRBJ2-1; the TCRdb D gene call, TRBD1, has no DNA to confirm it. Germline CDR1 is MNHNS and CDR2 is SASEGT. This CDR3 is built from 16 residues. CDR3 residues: CASTMYGGALNNEQFF.

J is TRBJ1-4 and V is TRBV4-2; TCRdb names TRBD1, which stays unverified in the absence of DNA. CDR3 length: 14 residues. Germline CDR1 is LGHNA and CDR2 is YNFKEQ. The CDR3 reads CASRGTGTDEKLFF.

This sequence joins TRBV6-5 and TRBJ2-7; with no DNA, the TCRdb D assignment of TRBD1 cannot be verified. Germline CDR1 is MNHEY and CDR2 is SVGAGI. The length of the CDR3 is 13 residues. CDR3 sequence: CASRGTEKPEQYF.

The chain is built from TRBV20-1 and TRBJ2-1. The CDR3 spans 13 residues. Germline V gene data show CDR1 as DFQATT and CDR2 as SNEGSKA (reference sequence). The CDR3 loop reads CSPRARLGNEQFF.

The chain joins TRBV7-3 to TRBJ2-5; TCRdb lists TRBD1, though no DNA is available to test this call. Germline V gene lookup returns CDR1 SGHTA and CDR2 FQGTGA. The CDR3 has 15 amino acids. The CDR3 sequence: CASQRTGSAGETQYF.

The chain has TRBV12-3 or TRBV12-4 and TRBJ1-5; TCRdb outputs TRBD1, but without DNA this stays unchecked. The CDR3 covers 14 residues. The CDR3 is CASRGGTSNQPQHF.

The CDR3 sequence: CASSGLAGSQETQYF. The chain uses TRBV5-1 and TRBJ2-5; TCRdb's D gene call, TRBD2, goes unchecked for lack of DNA. The CDR3 is 15 amino acids. Per the germline V gene, CDR1 is SGHRS and CDR2 is YFSETQ. Full variable domain (outside the CDR3, taken from reference TRBV5-1 and TRBJ2-5): KAGVTQTPRYLIKTRGQQVTLSCSPISGHRSVSWYQQTPGQGLQFLFEYFSETQRNKGNFPGRFSGRQFSNSRSEMNVSTLELGDSALYLCASSGLAGSQETQYFGPGTRLLVL.

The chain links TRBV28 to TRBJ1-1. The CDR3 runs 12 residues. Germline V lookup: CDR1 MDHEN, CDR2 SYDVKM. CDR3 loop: CASSLGYGEAFF.

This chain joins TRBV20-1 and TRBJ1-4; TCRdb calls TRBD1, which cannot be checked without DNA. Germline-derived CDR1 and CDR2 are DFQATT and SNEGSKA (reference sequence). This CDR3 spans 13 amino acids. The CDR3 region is CSASFQGREKLFF.

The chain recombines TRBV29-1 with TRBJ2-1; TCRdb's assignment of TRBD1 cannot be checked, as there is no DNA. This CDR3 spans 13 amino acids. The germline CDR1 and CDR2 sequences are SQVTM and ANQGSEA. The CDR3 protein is CSAHGLGGNEQFF.

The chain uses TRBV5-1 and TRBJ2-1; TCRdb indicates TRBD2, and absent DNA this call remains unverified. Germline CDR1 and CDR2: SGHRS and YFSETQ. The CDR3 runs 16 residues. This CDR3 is CASSLGAGGSYNEQFF.

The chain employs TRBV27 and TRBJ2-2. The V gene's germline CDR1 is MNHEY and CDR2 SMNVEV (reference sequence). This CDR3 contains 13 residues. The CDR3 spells CASSLSNTGELFF.

The CDR3 region is CASSSGGNRNTEAFF. The rearrangement uses TRBV5-1 and TRBJ1-1; TCRdb indicates TRBD1, and absent DNA this call remains unverified. The CDR3 sequence is 15 residues long. The germline gives CDR1 SGHRS, CDR2 YFSETQ.

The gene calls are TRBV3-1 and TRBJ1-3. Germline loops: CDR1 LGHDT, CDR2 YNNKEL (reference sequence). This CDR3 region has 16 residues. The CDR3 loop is CASSQDWGSPGNTIYF.

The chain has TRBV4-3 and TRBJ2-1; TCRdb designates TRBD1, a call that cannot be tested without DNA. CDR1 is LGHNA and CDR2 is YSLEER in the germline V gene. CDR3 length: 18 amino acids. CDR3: CASSHPQGRGVTYNEQFF.

The CDR3 region is CASTDRGSNEKLFF. V is TRBV28 and J is TRBJ1-4; TCRdb names TRBD1, which stays unverified in the absence of DNA. The CDR3 totals 14 residues. Germline lookup yields CDR1 MDHEN and CDR2 SYDVKM.